The rows below give T cell receptor beta chains drawn from one sample of a study of shared clonotypes between healthy human individuals. Sequencing used immunoSEQ multiplex PCR; TCRdb keeps in-frame clones, though not all of them. The data hold around 2,000,000 clones, with under 95% observed a single time. The specimen sequenced was naive CD8+ T cells from PBMCs. These receptors originate from a man younger than 35 in good health. Some clones in this sample may be carry-over from other donors' samples. The CDR3 runs from the conserved cysteine through the conserved F or W.

v_gene	j_gene	CDR3aa
TRBV7-8	TRBJ2-7	CASSSWEGAYEQYF
TRBV27	TRBJ2-7	CASSPLLAGSYEQYF
TRBV15	TRBJ2-1	CATSRDASTHPYNEQFF
TRBV27	TRBJ1-2	CASSPLTDRGGYTF
TRBV7-2	TRBJ1-1	CASRLPLAGGDTEAFF
TRBV2	TRBJ1-5	CASLPGQGAKKRQPQHF
TRBV11-2	TRBJ2-3	CASSLATFSTDTQYF
TRBV6-1	TRBJ1-3	CASSSSFSGNTIYF
TRBV6-5	TRBJ2-1	CASSPSGTSYEQFF
TRBV27	TRBJ1-5	CASSSRQGYSNQPQHF
TRBV7-9	TRBJ2-7	CASSPSHYEQYF
TRBV7-9	TRBJ2-2	CASSPLELREEYNTGELFF
TRBV12-2	TRBJ1-2	CASRYLGGRYGYTF
TRBV27	TRBJ2-7	CASSPRLAGSEQYF
TRBV5-6	TRBJ1-1	CASSPGVRNTEAFF
TRBV27	TRBJ2-2	CASSLYYTTGELFF
TRBV7-9	TRBJ2-1	CASDGGEASYNEQFF
TRBV11-3	TRBJ2-1	CASSPGGLASTWDEQFF
TRBV6-4	TRBJ2-2	CASSDSPAGLFF
TRBV15	TRBJ1-5	CATSSSGYNSGSQPQHF
TRBV7-2	TRBJ1-2	CASSTTAWDGYTF
TRBV7-9	TRBJ2-7	CASRLALNYEQYF